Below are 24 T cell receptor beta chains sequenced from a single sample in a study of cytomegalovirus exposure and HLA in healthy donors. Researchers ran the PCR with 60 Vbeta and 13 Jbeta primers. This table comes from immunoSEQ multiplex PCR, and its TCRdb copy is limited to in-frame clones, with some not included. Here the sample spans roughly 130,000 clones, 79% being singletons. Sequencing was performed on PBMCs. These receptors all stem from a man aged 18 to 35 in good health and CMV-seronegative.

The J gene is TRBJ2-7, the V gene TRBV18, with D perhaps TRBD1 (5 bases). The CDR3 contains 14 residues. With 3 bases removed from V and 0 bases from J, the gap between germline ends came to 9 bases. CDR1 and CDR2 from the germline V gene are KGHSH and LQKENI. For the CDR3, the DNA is TGTGCCAGCTCACCGGAAGGGGCCTCCTACGAGCAGTACTTC. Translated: CASSPEGASYEQYF.

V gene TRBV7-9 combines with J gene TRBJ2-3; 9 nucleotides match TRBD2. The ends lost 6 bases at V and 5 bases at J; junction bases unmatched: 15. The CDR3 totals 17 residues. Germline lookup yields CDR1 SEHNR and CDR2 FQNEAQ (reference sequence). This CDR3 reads CASRIRDPGLAQDTQYF. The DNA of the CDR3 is TGTGCCAGCAGGATTAGGGACCCGGGACTAGCTCAAGATACGCAGTATTTT.

This CDR3 reads CASMVSGTGIGYTF. The DNA of the CDR3 is TGTGCCAGCATGGTATCCGGGACAGGAATTGGCTACACCTTC. This rearrangement joins TRBV6-5 to TRBJ1-2, with TRBD1 matching 8 bases. From germline, CDR1 is MNHEY and CDR2 SVGAGI. The trim removed 7 bases at V and 7 bases at J, leaving 11 bases unmatched. This CDR3 has 14 residues.

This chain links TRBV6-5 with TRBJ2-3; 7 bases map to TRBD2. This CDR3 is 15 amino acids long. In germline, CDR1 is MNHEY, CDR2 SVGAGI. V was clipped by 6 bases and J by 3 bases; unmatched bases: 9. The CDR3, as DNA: TGTGCCAGCAGGTTCAGCGGGGTTGGTACAGATACGCAGTATTTT. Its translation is CASRFSGVGTDTQYF.

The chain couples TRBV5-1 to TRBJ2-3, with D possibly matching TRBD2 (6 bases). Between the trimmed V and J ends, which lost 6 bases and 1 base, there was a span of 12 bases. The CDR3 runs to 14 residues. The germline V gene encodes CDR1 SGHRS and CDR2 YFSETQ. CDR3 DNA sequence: TGCGCCAGCATGGAGGGGTTAGGCACAGATACGCAGTATTTT. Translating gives CASMEGLGTDTQYF.

The CDR3 sequence: CASSLARREQYF. CDR3 bases: TGTGCCAGCAGCTTAGCCCGTCGAGAGCAGTACTTC. This chain uses TRBV5-6 with TRBJ2-7; D uncertain. Per germline, CDR1 SGHDT and CDR2 YYEEEE. With 2 bases removed from V and 7 bases from J, the gap between germline ends came to 10 bases. The CDR3 is 12 residues long.

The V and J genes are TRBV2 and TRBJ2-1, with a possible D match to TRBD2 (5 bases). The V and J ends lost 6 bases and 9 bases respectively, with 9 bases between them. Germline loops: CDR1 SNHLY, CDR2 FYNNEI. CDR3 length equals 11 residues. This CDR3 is CASRVALEQFF. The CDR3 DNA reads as TGTGCCAGCAGAGTAGCGCTTGAGCAGTTCTTC.

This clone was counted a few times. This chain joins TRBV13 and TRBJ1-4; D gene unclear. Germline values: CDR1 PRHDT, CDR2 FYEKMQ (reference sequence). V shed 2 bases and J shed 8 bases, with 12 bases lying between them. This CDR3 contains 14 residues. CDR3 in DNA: TGTGCCAGCAGCTTAAACAGCCCCCTGGAAAAACTGTTTTTT. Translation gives CASSLNSPLEKLFF.

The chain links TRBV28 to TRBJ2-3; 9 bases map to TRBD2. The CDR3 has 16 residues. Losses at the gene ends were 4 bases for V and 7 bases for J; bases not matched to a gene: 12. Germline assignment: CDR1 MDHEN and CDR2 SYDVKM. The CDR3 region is CASSSPPAGGFNTQYF. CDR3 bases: TGTGCCAGCAGTTCTCCCCCAGCGGGAGGATTCAATACGCAGTATTTT.

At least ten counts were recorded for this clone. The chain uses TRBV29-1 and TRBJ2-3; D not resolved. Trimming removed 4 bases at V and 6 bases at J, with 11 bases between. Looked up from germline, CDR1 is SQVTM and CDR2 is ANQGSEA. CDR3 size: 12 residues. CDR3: CSVVTVPDTQYF. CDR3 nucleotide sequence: TGCAGCGTTGTAACAGTTCCGGATACGCAGTATTTT.

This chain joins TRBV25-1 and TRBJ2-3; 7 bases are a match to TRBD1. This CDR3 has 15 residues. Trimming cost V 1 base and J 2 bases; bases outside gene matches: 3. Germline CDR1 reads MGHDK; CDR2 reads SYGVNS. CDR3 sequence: CASSESDRDTDTQYF. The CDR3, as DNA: TGTGCCAGCAGTGAATCCGACAGGGACACAGATACGCAGTATTTT.

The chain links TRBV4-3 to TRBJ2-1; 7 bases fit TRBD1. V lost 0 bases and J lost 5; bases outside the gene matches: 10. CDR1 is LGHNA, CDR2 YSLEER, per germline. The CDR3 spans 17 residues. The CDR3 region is CASSQDPGQGVDNEQFF. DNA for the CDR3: TGCGCCAGCAGCCAAGATCCTGGGCAGGGGGTCGACAATGAGCAGTTCTTC.

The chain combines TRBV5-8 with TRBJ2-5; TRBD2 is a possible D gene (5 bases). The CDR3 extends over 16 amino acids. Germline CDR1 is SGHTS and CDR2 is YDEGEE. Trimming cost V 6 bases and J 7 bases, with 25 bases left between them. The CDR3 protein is CASTPRRLANSGTQYF. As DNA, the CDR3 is TGTGCCAGCACCCCAAGGAGGCTAGCTAACTCGGGGACCCAGTACTTC.

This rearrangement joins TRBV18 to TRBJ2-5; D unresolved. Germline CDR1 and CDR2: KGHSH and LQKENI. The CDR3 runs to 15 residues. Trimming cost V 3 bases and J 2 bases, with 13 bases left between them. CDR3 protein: CASSPSRGVQETQYF. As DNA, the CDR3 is TGTGCCAGCTCACCTTCCCGAGGAGTGCAAGAGACCCAGTACTTC.

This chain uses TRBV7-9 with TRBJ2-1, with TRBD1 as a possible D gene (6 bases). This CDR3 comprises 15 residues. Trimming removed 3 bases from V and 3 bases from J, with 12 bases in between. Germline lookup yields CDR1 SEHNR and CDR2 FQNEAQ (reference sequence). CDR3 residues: CASSLRQVHYNEQFF. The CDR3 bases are TGTGCCAGCAGCTTGAGACAGGTGCACTACAATGAGCAGTTCTTC.

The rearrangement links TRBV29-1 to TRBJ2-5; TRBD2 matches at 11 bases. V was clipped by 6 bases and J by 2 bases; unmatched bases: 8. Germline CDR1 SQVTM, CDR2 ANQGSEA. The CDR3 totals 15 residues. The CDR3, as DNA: TGCAGCGTACAAAACCGACTAGCGGGGCAAGAGACCCAGTACTTC. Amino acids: CSVQNRLAGQETQYF.

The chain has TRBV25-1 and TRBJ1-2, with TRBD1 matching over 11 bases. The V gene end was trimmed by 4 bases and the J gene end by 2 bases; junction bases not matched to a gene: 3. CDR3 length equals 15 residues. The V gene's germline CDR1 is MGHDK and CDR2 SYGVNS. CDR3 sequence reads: CASSVRDRGNYGYTF. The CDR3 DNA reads TGTGCCAGCAGTGTCCGGGACAGGGGGAACTATGGCTACACCTTC.

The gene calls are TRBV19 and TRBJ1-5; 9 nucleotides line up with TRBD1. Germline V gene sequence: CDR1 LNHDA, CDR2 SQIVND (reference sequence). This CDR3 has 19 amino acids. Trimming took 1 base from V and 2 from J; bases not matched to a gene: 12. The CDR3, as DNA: TGTGCCAGTAGTATAGCGAAAGTACAGGGGGCGGTGGGCAATCAGCCCCAGCATTTT. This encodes CASSIAKVQGAVGNQPQHF. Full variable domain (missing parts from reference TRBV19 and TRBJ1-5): DGGITQSPKYLFRKEGQNVTLSCEQNLNHDAMYWYRQDPGQGLRLIYYSQIVNDFQKGDIAEGYSVSREKKESFPLTVTSAQKNPTAFYLCASSIAKVQGAVGNQPQHFGDGTRLSIL.

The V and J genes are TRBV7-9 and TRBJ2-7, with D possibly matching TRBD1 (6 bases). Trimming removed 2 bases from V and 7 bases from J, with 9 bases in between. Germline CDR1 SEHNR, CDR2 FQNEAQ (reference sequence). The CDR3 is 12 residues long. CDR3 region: CASSLSTGEQYF. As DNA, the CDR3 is TGTGCCAGCAGCTTATCGACAGGTGAGCAGTACTTC.

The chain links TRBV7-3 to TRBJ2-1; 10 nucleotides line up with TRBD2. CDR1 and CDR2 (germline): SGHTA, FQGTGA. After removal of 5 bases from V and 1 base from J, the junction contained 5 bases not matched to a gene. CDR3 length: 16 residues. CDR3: CASSPISGRSYNEQFF. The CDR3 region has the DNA TGTGCCAGCAGCCCTATTAGCGGGAGGTCCTACAATGAGCAGTTCTTC.

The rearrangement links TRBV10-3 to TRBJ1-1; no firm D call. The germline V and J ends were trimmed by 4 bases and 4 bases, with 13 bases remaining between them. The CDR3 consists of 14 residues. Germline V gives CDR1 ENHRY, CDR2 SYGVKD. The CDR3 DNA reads TGTGCCATCAGTGTTGGGGAGGAGGGCACTGAAGCTTTCTTT. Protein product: CAISVGEEGTEAFF.

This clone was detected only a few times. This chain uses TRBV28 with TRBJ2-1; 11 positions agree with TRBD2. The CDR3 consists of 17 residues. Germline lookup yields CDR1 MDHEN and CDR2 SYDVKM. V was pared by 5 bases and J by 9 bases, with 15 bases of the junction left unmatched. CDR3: CASSPRSLAGVLGEQFF. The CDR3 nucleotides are TGTGCCAGCAGTCCTCGCTCACTAGCGGGGGTGCTCGGTGAGCAGTTCTTC.

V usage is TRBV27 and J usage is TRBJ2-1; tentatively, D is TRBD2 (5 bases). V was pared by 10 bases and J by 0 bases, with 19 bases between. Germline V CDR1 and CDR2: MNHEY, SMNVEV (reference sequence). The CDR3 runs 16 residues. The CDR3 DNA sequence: TGTGCCACGCAAGAAGGGCTAGCAGCCTCCTACAATGAGCAGTTCTTC. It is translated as CATQEGLAASYNEQFF.

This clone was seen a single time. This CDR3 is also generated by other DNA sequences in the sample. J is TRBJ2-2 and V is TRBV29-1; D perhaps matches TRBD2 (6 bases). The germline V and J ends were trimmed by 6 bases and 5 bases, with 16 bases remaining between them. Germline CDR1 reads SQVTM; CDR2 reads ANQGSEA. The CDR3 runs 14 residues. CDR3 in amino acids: CSVKSTGVTGELFF. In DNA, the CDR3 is TGCAGCGTAAAATCGACGGGGGTAACCGGGGAGCTGTTTTTT.